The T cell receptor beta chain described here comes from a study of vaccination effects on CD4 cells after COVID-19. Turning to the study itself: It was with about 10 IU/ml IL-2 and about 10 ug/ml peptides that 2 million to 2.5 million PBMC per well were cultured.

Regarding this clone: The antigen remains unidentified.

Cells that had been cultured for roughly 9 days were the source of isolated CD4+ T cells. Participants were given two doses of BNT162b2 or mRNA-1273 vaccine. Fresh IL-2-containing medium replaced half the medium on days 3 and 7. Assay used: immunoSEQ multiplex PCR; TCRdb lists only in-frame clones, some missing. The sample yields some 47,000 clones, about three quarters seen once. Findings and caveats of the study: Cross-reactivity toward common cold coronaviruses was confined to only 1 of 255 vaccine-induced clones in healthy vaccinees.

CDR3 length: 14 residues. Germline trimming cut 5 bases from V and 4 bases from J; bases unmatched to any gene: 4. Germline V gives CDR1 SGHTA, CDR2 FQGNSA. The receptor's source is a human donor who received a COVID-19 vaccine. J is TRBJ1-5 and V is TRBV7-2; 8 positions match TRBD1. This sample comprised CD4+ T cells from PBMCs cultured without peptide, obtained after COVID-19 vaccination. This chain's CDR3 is CASSIRTGNQPQHF. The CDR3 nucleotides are TGTGCCAGCAGCATTAGGACAGGGAATCAGCCCCAGCATTTT.